Listed here are 32 T cell receptor beta chains from one sample, sequenced in a study of T cell responses to AZD1222 COVID-19 vaccine. Sequencing was performed with immunoSEQ multiplex PCR; in TCRdb, only in-frame clones are kept and a portion is missing. The sample has 85,000 to 95,000 clones, 75% to 90% seen once. This sample comprised peripheral blood, obtained 28 days after the second AZD1222 dose. The receptors stem from an adult who received the AZD1222 COVID-19 vaccine.

The V gene is TRBV12-3 or TRBV12-4, the J gene TRBJ1-2, with no clear D. This CDR3 comprises 13 residues. Trimming removed 1 base at V and 1 base at J, with 4 bases between. For the CDR3, the DNA is TGTGCCAGCAGTTTAGGGGTTAACTATGGCTACACCTTC. Protein sequence: CASSLGVNYGYTF.

V usage is TRBV18 and J usage is TRBJ1-1; no reliable D call. Per the germline V gene, CDR1 is KGHSH and CDR2 is LQKENI. The V end was cut by 1 base, the J end by 1 base, with 10 bases between. CDR3 length equals 15 residues. CDR3 coding DNA: TGTGCCAGCTCACCACTGTCTACAGCGAACACTGAAGCTTTCTTT. Its protein product is CASSPLSTANTEAFF.

The chain couples TRBV27 to TRBJ1-1; D gene uncertain. Trimming shortened V by 3 bases and J by 1 base, and 6 bases separated the two germline ends. Germline lookup yields CDR1 MNHEY and CDR2 SMNVEV (reference sequence). The CDR3 loop spans 13 amino acids. CDR3 bases: TGTGCCAGCAGTTTCATCGGGAACACTGAAGCTTTCTTT. It codes for CASSFIGNTEAFF.

This sequence joins TRBV9 and TRBJ1-2, with D tentatively TRBD1 (5 bases). This CDR3 comprises 12 residues. Between the trimmed V and J ends, which lost 7 bases and 9 bases, there was a span of 16 bases. Germline CDR1 reads SGDLS; CDR2 reads YYNGEE. Here the CDR3 DNA reads TGTGCCAGCCGCCGAGGGACGGAAAGCTACACCTTC. This codes for CASRRGTESYTF.

V gene TRBV2 combines with J gene TRBJ1-1; D remains unclear. Trimming cost V 8 bases and J 5 bases, with 21 bases left between them. The length of the CDR3 is 15 residues. CDR1 is SNHLY, CDR2 FYNNEI, per germline. DNA for the CDR3: TGTGCCAGCCCTTTCAGGACGGCCGTTAGAACTGAAGCTTTCTTT. This encodes CASPFRTAVRTEAFF.

The chain combines TRBV12-3 or TRBV12-4 with TRBJ2-7; tentatively, D is TRBD2 (5 bases). This CDR3 is built from 13 residues. V gave up 8 bases and J gave up 2 bases, with 13 bases separating them. The CDR3 sequence: CASQVRGTYEQYF. In nucleotides, the CDR3 is TGTGCCAGCCAAGTACGAGGGACCTACGAGCAGTACTTC.

V usage is TRBV10-2 and J usage is TRBJ2-2; 15 positions match TRBD2. The germline V gene has CDR1 WSHSY and CDR2 SAAADI. V lost 6 bases to trimming and J lost 4 bases; unmatched junction nucleotides: 3. The CDR3 spans 16 residues. The CDR3 here is CASRGLAGGLTGELFF. CDR3 DNA: TGCGCCAGCAGGGGACTAGCGGGGGGCCTCACCGGGGAGCTGTTTTTT.

The CDR3 sequence: CASSFGDRGWVTGNTIYF. The DNA for the CDR3 is TGTGCCAGCAGTTTTGGGGACAGGGGATGGGTAACTGGAAACACCATATATTTT. V usage is TRBV28 and J usage is TRBJ1-3; TRBD1 agrees at 10 bases. The V gene's germline CDR1 is MDHEN and CDR2 SYDVKM. The V gene end was trimmed by 3 bases and the J gene end by 2 bases; junction bases not matched to a gene: 10. The CDR3 sequence is 18 residues long.

The rearrangement links TRBV11-3 to TRBJ2-3; maybe TRBD1 (5 bases). Germline V lookup: CDR1 SGHNT, CDR2 YENEEA. V was shortened by 6 bases and J by 0 bases, with 7 bases between the two germline ends. This CDR3 spans 13 amino acids. The CDR3 sequence is CASRPGSTDTQYF. The CDR3, as DNA: TGTGCCAGCAGACCAGGGAGCACAGATACGCAGTATTTT.

The rearrangement uses TRBV4-3 and TRBJ2-3; 11 bases fit TRBD1. The germline V gene encodes CDR1 LGHNA and CDR2 YSLEER. The V and J ends lost 2 bases and 6 bases, in that order; junction bases with no gene match: 7. CDR3 length: 16 amino acids. The CDR3: CASSQSNRDRGDTQYF. CDR3 DNA sequence: TGCGCCAGCAGCCAATCGAACCGGGACAGGGGGGATACGCAGTATTTT.

V usage is TRBV7-7 and J usage is TRBJ2-7; 11 bases line up with TRBD1. The germline gives CDR1 SSHAT, CDR2 FNYEAQ (reference sequence). The CDR3 is 14 residues long. The V gene end was trimmed by 5 bases and the J gene end by 6 bases; junction bases not matched to a gene: 6. The CDR3 loop reads CASSPAGTGGEQYF. The DNA for the CDR3 is TGTGCCAGCAGCCCGGCCGGGACAGGGGGCGAGCAGTACTTC.

This chain uses TRBV3-1 (or the pseudogene TRBV3-2) with TRBJ2-7; TRBD2 might be the D (5 bases). CDR1 and CDR2 from the germline V gene are LGHDT and YNNKEL (reference sequence). The CDR3 contains 15 residues. Trimming removed 2 bases from V and 0 bases from J, with 11 bases in between. The CDR3 loop reads CASSQPGLGSYEQYF. CDR3 DNA sequence: TGTGCCAGCAGCCAACCGGGATTGGGCTCCTACGAGCAGTACTTC.

The chain links TRBV19 to TRBJ1-1; D ambiguous. The CDR3 is 13 residues long. Between the trimmed V and J ends, which lost 2 bases and 5 bases, there was a span of 9 bases. Germline V lookup: CDR1 LNHDA, CDR2 SQIVND (reference sequence). In nucleotides, the CDR3 is TGTGCCAGTAGTATAACCCAGAGAACTGAAGCTTTCTTT. Amino acid sequence: CASSITQRTEAFF. Based on the CDR3 plus reference TRBV19 and TRBJ1-1, the full variable domain is DGGITQSPKYLFRKEGQNVTLSCEQNLNHDAMYWYRQDPGQGLRLIYYSQIVNDFQKGDIAEGYSVSREKKESFPLTVTSAQKNPTAFYLCASSITQRTEAFFGQGTRLTVV.

V and J are TRBV27 and TRBJ1-4; TRBD1 agrees at 8 bases. The CDR3 covers 15 residues. Germline V gene data show CDR1 as MNHEY and CDR2 as SMNVEV (reference sequence). Trimming took 5 bases from V and 4 from J; bases not matched to a gene: 6. The CDR3 DNA sequence: TGTGCCAGCAGTGTCGACAGGGGTATTAATGAAAAACTGTTTTTT. It specifies CASSVDRGINEKLFF.

V and J are TRBV5-1 and TRBJ2-2; D is perhaps TRBD1 (6 bases). This CDR3 comprises 16 residues. Germline CDR1 SGHRS, CDR2 YFSETQ. The V gene lost 4 bases and the J gene lost 1 base, with 14 bases spanning the gap. Here the CDR3 reads CASSPGQKRNTGELFF. In nucleotides, the CDR3 is TGCGCCAGCAGCCCCGGACAGAAAAGGAACACCGGGGAGCTGTTTTTT.

The chain has TRBV28 and TRBJ2-7, with no clear D. CDR3 size: 10 residues. From germline, CDR1 is MDHEN and CDR2 SYDVKM. Trimming took 5 bases from V and 2 from J, leaving 1 base between them. In DNA, the CDR3 is TGTGCCAGCAGTGCCTACGAGCAGTACTTC. Translation gives CASSAYEQYF.

The chain recombines TRBV6-5 with TRBJ2-2; D remains ambiguous. The CDR3 extends over 14 amino acids. In germline, CDR1 is MNHEY, CDR2 SVGAGI. With 3 bases removed from V and 5 bases from J, the gap between germline ends came to 10 bases. The CDR3 nucleotides read TGTGCCAGCAGTTATAAGAGGAAGACCGGGGAGCTGTTTTTT. Translating gives CASSYKRKTGELFF.

This chain joins TRBV6-6 and TRBJ1-1; a possible D gene is TRBD1 (5 bases). The CDR3 contains 11 residues. Germline lookup yields CDR1 MNHNY and CDR2 SVGAGI (reference sequence). V lost 10 bases to trimming and J lost 4 bases, with 10 bases between them. The CDR3 DNA follows: TGTGCCACCTGGGGGGGCACTGAAGCTTTCTTT. Its protein product is CATWGGTEAFF.

The chain has TRBV27 and TRBJ2-1; perhaps TRBD2 as D (5 bases). The length of the CDR3 is 13 residues. V gave up 3 bases and J gave up 8 bases, with 11 bases separating them. From germline, CDR1 is MNHEY and CDR2 SMNVEV (reference sequence). The CDR3 sequence is CASSFRPGDEQFF. The CDR3 coding sequence is TGTGCCAGCAGTTTCCGACCCGGGGATGAGCAGTTCTTC.

The rearrangement uses TRBV7-9 and TRBJ2-7; D remains ambiguous. The CDR3 consists of 13 residues. Germline V gives CDR1 SEHNR, CDR2 FQNEAQ (reference sequence). The V gene lost 11 bases and the J gene lost 0 bases, with 14 bases spanning the gap. CDR3: CAAGLSSSYEQYF. The CDR3, as DNA: TGTGCCGCTGGCCTGTCCTCCTCCTACGAGCAGTACTTC.

This chain joins TRBV9 and TRBJ2-3, with 7 nucleotides matching TRBD1. Germline trimming cut 0 bases from V and 2 bases from J; bases unmatched to any gene: 6. Germline V gene data show CDR1 as SGDLS and CDR2 as YYNGEE. CDR3 length: 16 amino acids. CDR3 sequence: CASSVEDRPITDTQYF. The CDR3 DNA reads TGTGCCAGCAGCGTAGAGGACAGGCCTATCACAGATACGCAGTATTTT. The whole variable domain, filled in from reference TRBV9 and TRBJ2-3, reads DSGVTQTPKHLITATGQRVTLRCSPRSGDLSVYWYQQSLDQGLQFLIQYYNGEERAKGNILERFSAQQFPDLHSELNLSSLELGDSALYFCASSVEDRPITDTQYFGPGTRLTVL.

This chain uses TRBV9 with TRBJ1-2; D not resolved. The V and J ends lost 3 bases and 8 bases respectively, with 14 bases between them. Germline values: CDR1 SGDLS, CDR2 YYNGEE. The CDR3 consists of 13 residues. The CDR3: CASSDVSSLGYTF. CDR3 DNA sequence: TGTGCCAGCAGCGATGTATCCTCACTCGGCTACACCTTC. The full variable domain, with the rest looked up from reference TRBV9 and TRBJ1-2, is DSGVTQTPKHLITATGQRVTLRCSPRSGDLSVYWYQQSLDQGLQFLIQYYNGEERAKGNILERFSAQQFPDLHSELNLSSLELGDSALYFCASSDVSSLGYTFGSGTRLTVV.

This clone was counted a single time. The chain uses TRBV5-1 and TRBJ2-5; 12 nucleotides agree with TRBD2. V shed 3 bases and J 2 bases; nucleotides not matched to a gene: 17. The CDR3 runs 20 residues. Germline-derived CDR1 and CDR2 are SGHRS and YFSETQ. The CDR3 DNA reads as TGCGCCAGCAGCTCCTCCTACACTAGCGGGGGGAGCTTAAGGCAAGAGACCCAGTACTTC. It encodes CASSSSYTSGGSLRQETQYF.

This clone was seen once. The chain employs TRBV11-2 and TRBJ1-2; TRBD1 is a possible D gene (6 bases). There are 14 residues in the CDR3. Trimming removed 4 bases from V and 7 bases from J, with 16 bases in between. Germline CDR1 SGHAT, CDR2 FQNNGV. In DNA form, the CDR3 reads TGTGCCAGCAGCTCTCGTGACAGGAAAGGTGGCTACACCTTC. It translates to CASSSRDRKGGYTF.

This chain joins TRBV6-5 and TRBJ1-5; D remains unclear. The V end was cut by 0 bases, the J end by 1 base, with 7 bases between. Germline values: CDR1 MNHEY, CDR2 SVGAGI. The CDR3 runs 15 residues. CDR3 residues: CASSYSSDSNQPQHF. The CDR3 nucleotides read TGTGCCAGCAGTTACTCGTCAGACAGCAATCAGCCCCAGCATTTT.

This chain links TRBV6-4 with TRBJ2-1, with 16 bases that match TRBD2. CDR1 and CDR2 (germline): MRHNA, SNTAGT. Trimming removed 5 bases from V and 12 bases from J; junction bases left unmatched: 7. The CDR3 covers 15 residues. This CDR3 reads CASSQGLAGGLPQFF. DNA of the CDR3: TGTGCCAGCAGTCAGGGACTAGCGGGGGGGCTCCCGCAGTTCTTC.

Only a few counts were recorded for this clone. The chain carries TRBV15 and TRBJ1-6; 7 nucleotides align to TRBD1. The V gene's germline CDR1 is LNHNV and CDR2 YYDKDF (reference sequence). The CDR3 has 15 amino acids. V shed 3 bases and J 7 bases; nucleotides not matched to a gene: 6. The CDR3 loop reads CATSREGARNSPLHF. Here the CDR3 DNA reads TGTGCCACCAGCAGGGAGGGGGCGCGAAATTCACCCCTCCACTTT.

The CDR3 coding sequence is TGTGCCAGCTCACCACGCGACAATTATAATTCACCCCTCCACTTT. Its translation: CASSPRDNYNSPLHF. The chain links TRBV18 to TRBJ1-6; D remains unclear. V was shortened by 1 base and J by 4 bases, with 8 bases between the two germline ends. The germline V gene has CDR1 KGHSH and CDR2 LQKENI. The CDR3 has 15 amino acids.

This clone was seen once. The rearrangement links TRBV30 to TRBJ2-7; TRBD2 is a possible D gene (5 bases). Per the germline V gene, CDR1 is GTSNPN and CDR2 is SVGIG (reference sequence). CDR3 length equals 14 residues. V was cut by 0 bases and J by 2 bases, with 11 bases left in between. The chain's CDR3 is CAWSVAAGTYEQYF. The CDR3 coding sequence is TGTGCCTGGAGTGTGGCGGCGGGCACCTACGAGCAGTACTTC. Based on the CDR3 plus reference TRBV30 and TRBJ2-7, the full variable domain is SQTIHQWPATLVQPVGSPLSLECTVEGTSNPNLYWYRQAAGRGLQLLFYSVGIGQISSEVPQNLSASRPQDRQFILSSKKLLLSDSGFYLCAWSVAAGTYEQYFGPGTRLTVT.

This chain uses TRBV27 with TRBJ1-1, with TRBD1 identical over 9 bases. The CDR3 is 16 residues long. Germline V gene sequence: CDR1 MNHEY, CDR2 SMNVEV (reference sequence). Losses at the gene ends were 4 bases for V and 2 bases for J; bases not matched to a gene: 8. CDR3 region: CASSSGTGLLNTEAFF. CDR3 in DNA: TGTGCCAGCAGTTCCGGGACAGGGCTTTTAAACACTGAAGCTTTCTTT.

V is TRBV11-3 and J is TRBJ1-1; D is undetermined. Between the trimmed V and J ends, which lost 1 base and 11 bases, there was a span of 11 bases. The length of the CDR3 is 12 residues. Germline CDR1 and CDR2: SGHNT and YENEEA. CDR3 loop: CASSLGPGVAFF. CDR3 coding DNA: TGTGCCAGCAGCTTAGGCCCCGGGGTGGCTTTCTTT.

The V call is TRBV6-5, the J call TRBJ2-3; 11 bases match TRBD1. Germline V lookup: CDR1 MNHEY, CDR2 SVGAGI. The CDR3 runs 14 residues. Trimming took 8 bases from V and 3 from J; bases not matched to a gene: 4. CDR3 amino acids: CASRTGGITDTQYF. The CDR3 nucleotides are TGTGCCAGCCGGACAGGGGGCATAACAGATACGCAGTATTTT.